The clone carrying this T cell receptor beta chain occurred once. The antigen remains unidentified. The sample belongs to a study of cytomegalovirus exposure and HLA in healthy donors. Study-level background: There were approximately 85 million unique TCRs (from HLA-typed donors) in an early data release. Overall study results and limits: The availability of immune exposure information extended only to CMV serostatus.

With 60 Vbeta and 13 Jbeta primers, the PCR was carried out. Sequenced by immunoSEQ multiplex PCR; TCRdb stores in-frame clones only, minus some. This sample has 95,000 to 100,000 clones, with roughly 80% found just once. After removal of 2 bases from V and 4 bases from J, the junction contained 11 bases not matched to a gene. This CDR3 contains 16 residues. From germline, CDR1 is MDHEN and CDR2 SYDVKM. The V gene is TRBV28, the J gene TRBJ2-7, with TRBD1 matching 7 bases. This sequence originates from a female donor in good health and CMV-seronegative. The sample comprised PBMCs. This CDR3 reads CASSLAATGKTYEQYF. CDR3 nucleotides: TGTGCCAGCAGTTTAGCCGCGACAGGGAAGACTTACGAGCAGTACTTC.